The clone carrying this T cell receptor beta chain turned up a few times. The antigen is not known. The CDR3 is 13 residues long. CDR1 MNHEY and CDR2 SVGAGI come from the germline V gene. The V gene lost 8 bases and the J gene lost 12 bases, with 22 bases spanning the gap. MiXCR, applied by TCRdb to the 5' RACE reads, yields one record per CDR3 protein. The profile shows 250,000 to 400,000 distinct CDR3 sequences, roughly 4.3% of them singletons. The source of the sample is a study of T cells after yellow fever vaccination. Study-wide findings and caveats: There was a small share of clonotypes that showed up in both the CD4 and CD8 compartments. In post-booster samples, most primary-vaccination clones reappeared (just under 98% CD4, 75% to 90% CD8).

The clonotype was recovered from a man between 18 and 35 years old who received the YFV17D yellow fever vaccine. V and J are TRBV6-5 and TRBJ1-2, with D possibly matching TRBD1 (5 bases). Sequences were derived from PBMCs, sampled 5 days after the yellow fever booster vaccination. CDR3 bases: TGTGCCAGCTCAAACCGGTACATGGAGGGGCACACCTTC. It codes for CASSNRYMEGHTF.